This entry concerns a single TCR beta chain. The assay was immunoSEQ multiplex PCR, and TCRdb's table has in-frame clones only and misses some. Seen here are 50,000 to 60,000 clones, around 92% observed once, and the top ten hold roughly 10%. The record originates from a study of blood T cell repertoires in COVID-19. Germline V gene data show CDR1 as LGHDT and CDR2 as YNNKEL (reference sequence). The CDR3 runs 16 residues. V dropped 2 bases and J dropped 0; count of bases not matched to a gene: 6. The sequence was obtained from a man aged 80 or over with active or convalescent COVID-19. The sample comprised peripheral blood. This sequence joins TRBV3-1 (or the pseudogene TRBV3-2) and TRBJ1-1; 7 bases are shared with TRBD1. CDR3 sequence (DNA): TGTGCCAGCAGCCAATTGGTGGGACAGATGAACACTGAAGCTTTCTTT. Residues: CASSQLVGQMNTEAFF.